The 10 T cell receptor beta chains listed next were all sequenced from one sample in a study of T cell responses to AZD1222 COVID-19 vaccine. Data came from immunoSEQ multiplex PCR; TCRdb stores just in-frame clones and leaves some out. Found here are roughly 110,000 clones, roughly nine tenths of them singletons; the top ten hold over 3.5%. The sequenced sample was peripheral blood, obtained on day 0 of AZD1222 vaccination. These receptors all come from an adult in good health.

V usage is TRBV25-1 and J usage is TRBJ2-2; 10 bases fit TRBD1. The junction had 9 bases not matched to a gene; V was cut back by 7 bases and J by 1 base. CDR1 and CDR2 (germline): MGHDK, SYGVNS. The CDR3 covers 17 residues. CDR3 protein: CASTLHRDRGNTGELFF. The CDR3 bases are TGTGCCAGCACCCTTCACCGGGACAGGGGGAACACCGGGGAGCTGTTTTTT.

Remarks on this clone: The junction differs from germline at one of its ends, possibly a read error. The rearrangement links TRBV29-1 to TRBJ1-1; the D is unclear. Germline CDR1 reads SQVTM; CDR2 reads ANQGSEA. This CDR3 contains 12 residues. The CDR3 sequence: CSVEGRAPEAFF. The DNA for the CDR3 is TGCAGCGTGGAAGGGAGGGCCCCTGAAGCTTTCTTT.

The chain joins TRBV9 to TRBJ1-2; 7 nucleotides align to TRBD1. Germline CDR1 SGDLS, CDR2 YYNGEE. With V trimmed by 1 base and J by 4 bases, 10 bases remained unmatched. The CDR3 totals 16 residues. In nucleotides, the CDR3 is TGTGCCAGCAGCGTACCCGGGACAGTCAGCCTCTATGGCTACACCTTC. Protein: CASSVPGTVSLYGYTF. Supplemented by reference TRBV9 and TRBJ1-2, the full variable domain reads DSGVTQTPKHLITATGQRVTLRCSPRSGDLSVYWYQQSLDQGLQFLIQYYNGEERAKGNILERFSAQQFPDLHSELNLSSLELGDSALYFCASSVPGTVSLYGYTFGSGTRLTVV.

This clone has at least ten counts. The gene calls are TRBV7-6 and TRBJ2-7; maybe TRBD2 (5 bases). The CDR3 covers 16 residues. Trimming stripped 4 bases from V and 0 bases from J, with 16 bases between. Germline CDR1 reads SGHVS; CDR2 reads FNYEAQ. The CDR3 bases are TGTGCCAGCAGCTCCCGTCGGGGTAGGGACTCCTACGAGCAGTACTTC. Its translation: CASSSRRGRDSYEQYF.

The rearrangement uses TRBV5-4 and TRBJ2-6; D not certain. The CDR3 loop spans 18 amino acids. Germline V gene sequence: CDR1 SGHNT, CDR2 YYREEE (reference sequence). Between the trimmed V and J ends, which lost 1 base and 0 bases, there was a span of 14 bases. CDR3 loop: CASSLPGTPFSGANVLTF. CDR3 in DNA: TGTGCCAGCAGCTTGCCTGGCACCCCCTTCTCTGGGGCCAACGTCCTGACTTTC.

The CDR3: CASSPGQGAGSPLHF. CDR3 DNA sequence: TGTGCCAGCTCACCGGGACAGGGGGCGGGATCACCCCTCCACTTT. This chain uses TRBV18 with TRBJ1-6, with 12 bases fitting TRBD1. CDR3 size: 15 residues. J was trimmed by 10 bases and V by 3 bases; bases with no gene match: 4. The germline V gene has CDR1 KGHSH and CDR2 LQKENI.

V usage is TRBV11-2 and J usage is TRBJ2-1; TRBD1 matches 7 bases. The V and J ends lost 5 bases and 2 bases, in that order; junction bases with no gene match: 9. The CDR3 contains 16 residues. Germline CDR1 is SGHAT and CDR2 is FQNNGV. This CDR3 reads CASSPGQATPYNEQFF. CDR3 DNA sequence: TGTGCCAGCAGCCCCGGACAGGCGACGCCCTACAATGAGCAGTTCTTC.

CDR3 amino acids: CAGRLNTEAFF. DNA of the CDR3: TGTGCCGGAAGATTGAACACTGAAGCTTTCTTT. The rearrangement joins TRBV19 to TRBJ1-1; D is uncertain. The V gene's germline CDR1 is LNHDA and CDR2 SQIVND (reference sequence). V dropped 11 bases and J dropped 0 bases, with 7 bases sitting between them. The CDR3 is made up of 11 amino acids.

The rearrangement links TRBV4-2 to TRBJ2-1; D is unclear. Trimming cost V 4 bases and J 0 bases, with 13 bases left between them. This CDR3 spans 16 amino acids. CDR1 is LGHNA, CDR2 YNFKEQ, per germline. The CDR3 loop reads CASSLTDRSSYNEQFF. CDR3 DNA: TGTGCCAGCAGCCTAACCGACCGGAGCTCCTACAATGAGCAGTTCTTC.

The V and J genes are TRBV4-3 and TRBJ1-6, with D uncertain. Deletions cut 0 bases from V and 6 bases from J, with 3 bases between. Germline CDR1 and CDR2: LGHNA and YSLEER. The CDR3 length is 13 residues. The DNA for the CDR3 is TGCGCCAGCAGCCAAGATCTTAATTCACCCCTCCACTTT. This gives the protein CASSQDLNSPLHF.